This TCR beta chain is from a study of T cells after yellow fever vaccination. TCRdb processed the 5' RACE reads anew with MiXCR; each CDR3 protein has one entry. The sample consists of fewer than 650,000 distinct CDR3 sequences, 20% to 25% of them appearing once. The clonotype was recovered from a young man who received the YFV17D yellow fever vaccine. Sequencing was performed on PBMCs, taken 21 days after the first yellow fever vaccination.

The CDR3 spells CASSQGIRETQYF. Here the CDR3 DNA reads TGCGCCAGCAGCCAAGGGATCAGAGAGACCCAGTACTTC. The chain joins TRBV4-1 to TRBJ2-5; D uncertain. This CDR3 spans 13 amino acids. CDR1 is MGHRA, CDR2 YSYEKL, per germline. V lost 1 base, J lost 4 bases, and 7 bases lay in between.